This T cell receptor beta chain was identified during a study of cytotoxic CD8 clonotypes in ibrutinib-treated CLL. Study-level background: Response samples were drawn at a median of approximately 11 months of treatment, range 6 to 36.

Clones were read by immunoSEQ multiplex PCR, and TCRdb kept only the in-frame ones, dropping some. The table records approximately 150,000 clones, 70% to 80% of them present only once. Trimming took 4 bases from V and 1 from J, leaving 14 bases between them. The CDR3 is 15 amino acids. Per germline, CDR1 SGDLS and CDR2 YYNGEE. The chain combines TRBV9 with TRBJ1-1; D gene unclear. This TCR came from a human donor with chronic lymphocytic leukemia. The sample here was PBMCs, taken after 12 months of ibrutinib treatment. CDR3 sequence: CASSFSAQGNTEAFF. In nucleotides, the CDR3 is TGTGCCAGCAGCTTTAGCGCGCAAGGGAACACTGAAGCTTTCTTT.